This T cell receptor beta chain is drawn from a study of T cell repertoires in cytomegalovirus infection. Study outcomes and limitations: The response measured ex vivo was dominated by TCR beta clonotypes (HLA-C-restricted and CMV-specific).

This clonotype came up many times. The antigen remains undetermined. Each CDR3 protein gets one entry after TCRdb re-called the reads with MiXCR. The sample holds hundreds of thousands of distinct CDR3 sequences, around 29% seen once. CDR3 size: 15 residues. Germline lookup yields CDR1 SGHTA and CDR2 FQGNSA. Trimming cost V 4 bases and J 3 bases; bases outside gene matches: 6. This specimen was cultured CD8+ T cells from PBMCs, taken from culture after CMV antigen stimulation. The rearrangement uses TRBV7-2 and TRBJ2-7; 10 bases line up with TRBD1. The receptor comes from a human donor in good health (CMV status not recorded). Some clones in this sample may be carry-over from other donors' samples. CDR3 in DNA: TGTGCCAGCAGCTCCCCCGGGACAGGGGACTACGAGCAGTACTTC. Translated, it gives CASSSPGTGDYEQYF. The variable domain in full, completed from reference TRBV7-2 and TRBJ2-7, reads GAGVSQSPSNKVTEKGKDVELRCDPISGHTALYWYRQSLGQGLEFLIYFQGNSAPDKSGLPSDRFSAERTGGSVSTLTIQRTQQEDSAVYLCASSSPGTGDYEQYFGPGTRLTVT.